The rows below give T cell receptor beta chains drawn from one sample of a study of shared clonotypes between healthy human individuals. Assay: immunoSEQ multiplex PCR; the TCRdb copy retains only in-frame clones and omits some. The table shows 2 million to 2.5 million clones, with approximately 93% occurring only once. The sample comprised naive CD4+ T cells from PBMCs. The receptor set was obtained from a man between 18 and 35 years old in good health. Some clones in this sample may be carry-over from other donors' samples. Both conserved end residues are part of each CDR3.

V	J	CDR3
TRBV27	TRBJ2-5	CASSLPYRAPNLGETQYF
TRBV14	TRBJ2-2	CASSPGTLNTGELFF
TRBV29-1	TRBJ2-3	CSVSRRLSMDTQYF
TRBV15	TRBJ1-4	CATSRGSGRREKLFF
TRBV27	TRBJ2-2	CASSLNTGELFF
TRBV18	TRBJ1-4	CASSPLGRDEKLFF
TRBV6-1	TRBJ1-6	CASSGDRNSPLHF
TRBV5-8	TRBJ2-4	CASSLGQGLGNIQYF
TRBV6-5	TRBJ2-7	CASQSSYEQYF
TRBV7-3	TRBJ2-2	CASSLDSTGRTGELFF
TRBV28	TRBJ2-7	CASSPGRGILWEQYF
TRBV7-2	TRBJ2-7	CASSPDRVQTYEQYF
TRBV7-2	TRBJ2-7	CASSLGPAGGFEQYF
TRBV5-1	TRBJ1-2	CASSPGANYGYTF
TRBV19	TRBJ1-1	CASSIEGQLNTEAFF
TRBV11-2	TRBJ2-7	CASSLGTHSSYEQYF
TRBV25-1	TRBJ2-7	CASSEIGGRWEQYF
TRBV15	TRBJ2-1	CATSRDFGSREQFF
TRBV4-1	TRBJ2-5	CASSRQGTTGATQYF
TRBV9	TRBJ1-5	CASSAGGNQPQHF
TRBV30	TRBJ2-3	CAWRQSTDTQYF
TRBV19	TRBJ2-3	CASSTTFRARTDTQYF